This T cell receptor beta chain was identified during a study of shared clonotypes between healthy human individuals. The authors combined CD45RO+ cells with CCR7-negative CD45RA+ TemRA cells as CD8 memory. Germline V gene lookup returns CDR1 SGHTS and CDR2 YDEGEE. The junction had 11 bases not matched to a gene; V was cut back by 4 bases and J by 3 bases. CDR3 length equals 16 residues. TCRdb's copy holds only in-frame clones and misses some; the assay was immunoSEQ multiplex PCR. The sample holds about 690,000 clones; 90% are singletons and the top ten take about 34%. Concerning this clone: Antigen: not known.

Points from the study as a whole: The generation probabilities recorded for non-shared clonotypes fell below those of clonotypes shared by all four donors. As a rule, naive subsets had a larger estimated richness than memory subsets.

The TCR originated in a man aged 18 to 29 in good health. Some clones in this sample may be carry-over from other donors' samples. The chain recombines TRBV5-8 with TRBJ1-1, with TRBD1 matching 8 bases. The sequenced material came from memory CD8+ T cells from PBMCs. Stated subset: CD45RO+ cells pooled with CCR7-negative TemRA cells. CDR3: CASSNGQGWEDTEAFF. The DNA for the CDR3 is TGTGCCAGCAGCAACGGACAGGGCTGGGAGGACACTGAAGCTTTCTTT.